These 9 T cell receptor beta chains originate from one sample sequenced in a study of cytomegalovirus exposure and HLA in healthy donors. Both 60 Vbeta primers and 13 Jbeta primers went into the PCR. Data came from immunoSEQ multiplex PCR; TCRdb stores just in-frame clones and leaves some out. The sample lists 150,000 to 200,000 clones, 60% to 85% occurring once. The specimen was PBMCs. The source of these receptors is a man younger than 45 in good health and CMV-seropositive.

This chain connects TRBV5-4 to TRBJ1-2; 8 bases are shared with TRBD1. CDR3 length: 13 amino acids. The germline V gene has CDR1 SGHNT and CDR2 YYREEE (reference sequence). V lost 9 bases, J lost 4 bases, and 8 bases stayed unmatched. The CDR3 bases are TGTGCCACCGCCGCAGGGGGCTTCTATGGCTACACCTTC. Protein product: CATAAGGFYGYTF.

This chain connects TRBV5-1 to TRBJ2-1, with TRBD2 matching 8 bases. The CDR3 is 15 residues long. CDR1 and CDR2 (germline): SGHRS, YFSETQ. V gave up 4 bases and J gave up 2 bases; unmatched junction bases: 5. The CDR3 DNA follows: TGCGCCAGCAGCACACCGGGGGGGACCTACAATGAGCAGTTCTTC. Translating gives CASSTPGGTYNEQFF.

The rearrangement joins TRBV28 to TRBJ2-1; 10 bases are shared with TRBD2. The CDR3 has 16 residues. Germline trimming cut 3 bases from V and 3 bases from J; bases unmatched to any gene: 5. Germline V gives CDR1 MDHEN, CDR2 SYDVKM. The CDR3 DNA reads as TGTGCCAGCAGTTTTGTCGCTAGCGGGGGCTACAATGAGCAGTTCTTC. This sequence encodes CASSFVASGGYNEQFF. Combining the CDR3 with reference TRBV28 and TRBJ2-1 gives the whole variable domain DVKVTQSSRYLVKRTGEKVFLECVQDMDHENMFWYRQDPGLGLRLIYFSYDVKMKEKGDIPEGYSVSREKKERFSLILESASTNQTSMYLCASSFVASGGYNEQFFGPGTRLTVL.

This clone was recorded only once. The chain has TRBV5-1 and TRBJ2-2, with a possible D match to TRBD2 (6 bases). This CDR3 contains 17 residues. V lost 4 bases to trimming and J lost 0 bases, with 16 bases between them. Germline V CDR1 and CDR2: SGHRS, YFSETQ. CDR3 residues: CASSRLEGGANTGELFF. The CDR3 bases are TGCGCCAGCAGCAGACTTGAAGGAGGGGCGAACACCGGGGAGCTGTTTTTT.

This clone came up once. V gene TRBV28 combines with J gene TRBJ2-1; 9 bases match TRBD1. The germline V gene encodes CDR1 MDHEN and CDR2 SYDVKM. V dropped 6 bases and J dropped 4; count of bases not matched to a gene: 4. The CDR3 is 14 amino acids. CDR3 amino acids: CASSGTGQYNEQFF. The DNA for the CDR3 is TGTGCCAGCAGCGGGACAGGGCAGTACAATGAGCAGTTCTTC.

The chain links TRBV5-1 to TRBJ1-5; 9 bases fit TRBD1. The CDR3 is 16 residues long. Germline V gene lookup returns CDR1 SGHRS and CDR2 YFSETQ. V lost 3 bases to trimming and J lost 3 bases; unmatched junction nucleotides: 7. The CDR3 nucleotides are TGCGCCAGCAGCTCGGGACAGGGAGGGAACAATCAGCCCCAGCATTTT. It yields the protein CASSSGQGGNNQPQHF.

This clone has a handful of counts. The V gene is TRBV11-3, the J gene TRBJ2-3; D may be TRBD2 (6 bases). Germline assignment: CDR1 SGHNT and CDR2 YENEEA. V was trimmed by 1 base and J by 4 bases, leaving 15 bases between them. The CDR3 runs to 16 residues. CDR3 DNA: TGTGCCAGCAGCTTAGGTTTCGGGGGAAGCGCAGATACGCAGTATTTT. Translation gives CASSLGFGGSADTQYF.

The V and J genes are TRBV21-1 and TRBJ2-3; whether TRBD2, the table's D call, matches the DNA was not checked. TRBV21-1 is listed as a pseudogene. The CDR3 loop spans 21 amino acids. The CDR3 sequence is CASSKDRLAASRIIHTDTQYF. Here the CDR3 DNA reads TGTGCCAGCAGCAAAGACCGGCTAGCGGCCTCTCGAATCATACACACAGATACGCAGTATTTT.

The J gene is TRBJ2-7, the V gene TRBV29-1, with 11 bases identical to TRBD1. Germline CDR1 SQVTM, CDR2 ANQGSEA. The CDR3 length is 13 residues. V was pared by 8 bases and J by 6 bases, with 9 bases of the junction left unmatched. The CDR3 sequence is CSCLGTGGGEQYF. CDR3 bases: TGCAGCTGTCTCGGGACAGGGGGGGGCGAGCAGTACTTC.